This TCR beta chain was profiled in a study of shared clonotypes between healthy human individuals. Study background: The study drew on a couple of women and three men aged 18 to 49 as donors.

Worth noting for this clone: Its cognate antigen is unknown.

Terminally differentiated effector memory CD45RA+ cells were excluded by CCR7 positive selection of CD45RO-negative cells. Germline lookup yields CDR1 MNHEY and CDR2 SMNVEV (reference sequence). With 2 bases removed from V and 7 bases from J, the gap between germline ends came to 17 bases. This CDR3 contains 15 residues. Overall study results and limits: Relative to memory subsets, naive subsets generally showed larger estimated richness. When naive CD4 clonotypes were compared across four donors, around 4.6% were shared.

The data were produced by immunoSEQ multiplex PCR, yet TCRdb's version contains in-frame clones alone and is incomplete. The sample records about 2.1 million clones, about 94% being singletons. The TCR sequence derives from a man aged 18 to 30 in good health. Some clones in this sample may be carry-over from other donors' samples. Sequencing was carried out using naive CD8+ T cells from PBMCs. The chain has TRBV27 and TRBJ1-1; D gene ambiguous. This CDR3 reads CASSLDREGYGEAFF. In DNA, the CDR3 is TGTGCCAGCAGTTTAGATAGGGAAGGGTATGGTGAAGCTTTCTTT.